Listed below are T cell receptor beta chains from one sample, sequenced in a study of OX40 agonist ivuxolimab in advanced cancers. The assay was immunoSEQ multiplex PCR, and TCRdb's table has in-frame clones only and misses some. In the table there are 49,000 or so clones, around 80% of which are singletons. The specimen comprised CD4+ or CD8+ T cells sorted from blood, sampled in a trial of the OX40 agonist ivuxolimab. These receptors were collected from an adult with an advanced solid tumor such as melanoma, head and neck, liver or kidney cancer. CDR3s include the opening cysteine and the closing phenylalanine or tryptophan. The D gene is left open where the match is weak. Clone size appears in some rows only: once, few, many, or a class for an expanded clone.

clone_size,d_call,cdr3_length,v_call,j_call,cdr3_aa,cdr3_nt
-,TRBD1,14,TRBV6-1,TRBJ1-5,CASSADRGLQPQHF,TGTGCCAGCAGTGCTGACAGGGGGCTTCAGCCCCAGCATTTT
-,TRBD2,19,TRBV10-3,TRBJ2-7,CAISQTLPGLAGSSYEQYF,TGTGCCATCAGTCAGACCCTCCCCGGACTAGCGGGGAGCTCCTACGAGCAGTACTTC
few,-,15,TRBV14,TRBJ1-1,CASSQWGKVGREAFF,TGTGCCAGCAGCCAATGGGGCAAGGTGGGAAGGGAAGCTTTCTTT
-,TRBD2,16,TRBV4-1,TRBJ2-1,CASSQALSGGLNEQFF,TGCGCCAGCAGCCAAGCCCTTAGCGGGGGGCTCAATGAGCAGTTCTTC
-,TRBD1,15,TRBV7-2,TRBJ2-5,CASTLRDRVVETQYF,TGTGCCAGCACCCTCCGGGACAGGGTGGTAGAGACCCAGTACTTC
-,TRBD1,14,TRBV19,TRBJ1-1,CASKSGGWGTEAFF,TGTGCCAGTAAGTCAGGGGGCTGGGGCACTGAAGCTTTCTTT
-,-,16,TRBV4-3,TRBJ2-3,CASSQDFGFPTDTQYF,TGCGCCAGCAGCCAAGATTTCGGCTTCCCCACAGATACGCAGTATTTT
-,TRBD1,16,TRBV7-2,TRBJ2-3,CASSLGQGMGTDTQYF,TGTGCCAGCAGCTTAGGACAGGGGATGGGTACAGATACGCAGTATTTT
-,-,14,TRBV11-2,TRBJ1-1,CASSLAPLGGPAFF,TGTGCCAGCAGCTTAGCCCCCCTAGGTGGTCCAGCTTTCTTT
-,-,14,TRBV5-1,TRBJ1-2,CASSLAIGANGYTF,TGCGCCAGCAGCTTGGCCATCGGGGCGAATGGCTACACCTTC
-,-,13,TRBV9,TRBJ2-7,CASSARTSNEQYF,TGTGCCAGCAGCGCGCGGACGAGCAACGAGCAGTACTTC
-,-,14,TRBV27,TRBJ2-3,CASSPTPITDTQYF,TGTGCCAGCAGTCCTACCCCAATCACAGATACGCAGTATTTT
few,-,12,TRBV7-9,TRBJ2-7,CAGGQGSDEQYF,TGTGCCGGGGGACAAGGGTCCGACGAGCAGTACTTC
-,-,12,TRBV11-1,TRBJ2-7,CASSFSGVEQYF,TGTGCCAGCAGCTTCAGCGGTGTCGAGCAGTACTTC
-,-,13,TRBV29-1,TRBJ1-2,CSVEGAGKYGYTF,TGCAGCGTTGAGGGTGCGGGAAAATATGGCTACACCTTC
-,TRBD2,16,TRBV5-1,TRBJ2-3,CASSSGTSGSTDTQYF,TGCGCCAGCAGCTCCGGGACTAGCGGGAGCACAGATACGCAGTATTTT
-,-,17,TRBV9,TRBJ2-3,CASSVPLGGGGTDTQYF,TGTGCCAGCAGCGTCCCCTTAGGGGGTGGTGGCACAGATACGCAGTATTTT
once,TRBD1,15,TRBV7-2,TRBJ2-7,CASSLTDRGPYEQYF,TGTGCCAGCAGCTTGACGGACAGGGGACCCTACGAGCAGTACTTC
few,-,15,TRBV7-7,TRBJ2-7,CASSLAAGGPYEQYF,TGTGCCAGCAGCTTAGCGGCAGGGGGGCCCTACGAGCAGTACTTC
once,-,15,TRBV7-1,TRBJ2-7,CASSLWAGSSYEQYF,TGTGCCAGCAGCTTATGGGCAGGGAGCTCCTACGAGCAGTACTTC
-,TRBD2,17,TRBV5-1,TRBJ2-5,CASRLGTSGSLQETQYF,TGCGCCAGCAGATTAGGGACTAGCGGGAGCCTCCAAGAGACCCAGTACTTC
once,TRBD1,14,TRBV9,TRBJ2-7,CASSKATGGGEQYF,TGTGCCAGCAGCAAAGCGACAGGGGGCGGCGAGCAGTACTTC
-,-,14,TRBV19,TRBJ1-1,CASSSLVPGTEAFF,TGTGCCAGTAGTTCCCTGGTTCCGGGGACTGAAGCTTTCTTT
-,-,14,TRBV18,TRBJ1-4,CASSPGRSGEKLFF,TGTGCCAGCTCACCGGGACGGAGCGGTGAAAAACTGTTTTTT
-,-,14,TRBV9,TRBJ1-1,CASSTEQEYTEAFF,TGTGCCAGCAGCACCGAACAGGAGTACACTGAAGCTTTCTTT
-,TRBD2,16,TRBV6-6,TRBJ2-2,CASSSLASGSTGELFF,TGTGCCAGCAGTTCCTTGGCTAGCGGATCCACCGGGGAGCTGTTTTTT
once,-,14,TRBV11-2,TRBJ2-2,CASSLRRVTGELFF,TGTGCCAGCAGCCTAAGGAGGGTTACCGGGGAGCTGTTTTTT
-,-,13,TRBV5-8,TRBJ2-7,CASSSTRGYEQYF,TGTGCCAGCAGCTCGACCAGGGGCTACGAGCAGTACTTC
-,-,12,TRBV10-1,TRBJ1-2,CASRGRGYGYTF,TGCGCCAGCCGCGGGAGAGGCTATGGCTACACCTTC
-,-,13,TRBV2,TRBJ2-3,CASSTTKPDTQYF,TGTGCCAGCAGCACGACCAAGCCAGATACGCAGTATTTT
-,-,15,TRBV7-9,TRBJ1-5,CASSFALGGNQPQHF,TGTGCCAGCAGCTTCGCCCTCGGGGGCAATCAGCCCCAGCATTTT
-,-,12,TRBV4-2,TRBJ1-6,CASSQGPSPLHF,TGTGCCAGCAGCCAAGGTCCTTCACCCCTCCACTTT
few,-,12,TRBV30,TRBJ1-6,CAWSPPSEPLHF,TGTGCCTGGAGTCCACCGAGTGAACCCCTCCACTTT
-,-,14,TRBV21-1,TRBJ2-1,CASHYRPFHPKQFF,TGTGCCAGTCACTATCGGCCCTTCCACCCGAAGCAGTTCTTC
-,-,13,TRBV6-5,TRBJ1-5,CASSPTRNQPQHF,TGTGCCAGCAGTCCAACCCGCAATCAGCCCCAGCATTTT
-,TRBD1,14,TRBV14,TRBJ1-2,CASSQAGGPIGYTF,TGTGCCAGCAGCCAAGCAGGGGGCCCTATTGGCTACACCTTC
-,-,15,TRBV5-6,TRBJ1-4,CASSLVQLGGGKLFF,TGTGCCAGCAGCTTGGTTCAGCTCGGGGGGGGAAAACTGTTTTTT
-,TRBD2,15,TRBV11-2,TRBJ2-7,CASSLAIAGVHEQYF,TGTGCCAGCAGCTTAGCGATAGCGGGAGTTCACGAGCAGTACTTC
-,-,14,TRBV6-5,TRBJ1-3,CASTDLGSGNTIYF,TGTGCCAGCACCGACCTCGGCTCTGGAAACACCATATATTTT
few,TRBD1,16,TRBV12-5,TRBJ2-1,CASGLPRQGDVNEQFF,TGTGCTAGTGGTTTGCCTCGACAGGGGGATGTCAATGAGCAGTTCTTC
once,TRBD2,16,TRBV9,TRBJ2-3,CASSVGLAGDTDTQYF,TGTGCCAGCAGCGTAGGGTTAGCGGGGGACACAGATACGCAGTATTTT
-,-,15,TRBV10-3,TRBJ1-5,CASSSHGDSNQPQHF,TGTGCCAGCAGTTCCCACGGTGATAGCAATCAGCCCCAGCATTTT
-,-,15,TRBV7-6,TRBJ2-7,CASSLGTASSYEQYF,TGTGCCAGCAGCCTAGGGACGGCCTCCTCCTACGAGCAGTACTTC
-,-,16,TRBV2,TRBJ1-1,CASSEKRGRVNTEAFF,TGTGCCAGCAGCGAAAAGAGGGGCAGGGTGAACACTGAAGCTTTCTTT
-,-,13,TRBV7-6,TRBJ1-1,CASSLGQNTEAFF,TGTGCCAGCAGCCTTGGACAGAACACTGAAGCTTTCTTT
-,TRBD1,14,TRBV11-2,TRBJ1-1,CASSMTGGRTEAFF,TGTGCCAGCAGCATGACAGGGGGCCGGACTGAAGCTTTCTTT
once,-,14,TRBV11-1,TRBJ2-2,CASSLGGNTGELFF,TGTGCCAGCAGCTTAGGGGGAAACACCGGGGAGCTGTTTTTT
-,-,12,TRBV9,TRBJ2-7,CASSVDESEQYF,TGTGCCAGCAGCGTAGATGAATCCGAGCAGTACTTC
-,-,16,TRBV12-5,TRBJ2-3,CASGSAGALGTDTRYF,TGTGCTAGTGGTTCCGCGGGGGCCCTTGGCACAGATACGCGGTATTTT
-,TRBD2,18,TRBV5-1,TRBJ2-2,CASSSPQPASGGSGELFF,TGCGCCAGCAGCTCCCCCCAGCCGGCTAGCGGTGGGTCGGGGGAGCTGTTTTTT
-,-,13,TRBV5-1,TRBJ2-5,CASSLRGVETQYF,TGCGCCAGCAGCTTAAGAGGGGTAGAGACCCAGTACTTC
-,-,14,TRBV5-1,TRBJ1-4,CASSLAVPNEKLFF,TGCGCCAGCAGCTTGGCCGTGCCTAATGAAAAACTGTTTTTT
few,TRBD2,16,TRBV5-1,TRBJ2-7,CASSYGLAGSSYEQYF,TGCGCCAGCAGCTACGGACTAGCGGGGAGCTCCTACGAGCAGTACTTC
-,TRBD2,15,TRBV5-6,TRBJ2-5,CASSWITSGRETQYF,TGTGCCAGCAGCTGGATCACTAGCGGGAGAGAGACCCAGTACTTC
-,TRBD1,14,TRBV9,TRBJ2-5,CASSVGTGVETQYF,TGTGCCAGCAGCGTAGGGACAGGGGTTGAGACCCAGTACTTC
-,-,14,TRBV27,TRBJ1-5,CASSFLGADQPQHF,TGTGCCAGCAGTTTTTTGGGGGCCGATCAGCCCCAGCATTTT
-,-,13,TRBV7-9,TRBJ2-7,CASSLEGTYEQYF,TGTGCCAGCAGCTTAGAGGGCACCTACGAGCAGTACTTC